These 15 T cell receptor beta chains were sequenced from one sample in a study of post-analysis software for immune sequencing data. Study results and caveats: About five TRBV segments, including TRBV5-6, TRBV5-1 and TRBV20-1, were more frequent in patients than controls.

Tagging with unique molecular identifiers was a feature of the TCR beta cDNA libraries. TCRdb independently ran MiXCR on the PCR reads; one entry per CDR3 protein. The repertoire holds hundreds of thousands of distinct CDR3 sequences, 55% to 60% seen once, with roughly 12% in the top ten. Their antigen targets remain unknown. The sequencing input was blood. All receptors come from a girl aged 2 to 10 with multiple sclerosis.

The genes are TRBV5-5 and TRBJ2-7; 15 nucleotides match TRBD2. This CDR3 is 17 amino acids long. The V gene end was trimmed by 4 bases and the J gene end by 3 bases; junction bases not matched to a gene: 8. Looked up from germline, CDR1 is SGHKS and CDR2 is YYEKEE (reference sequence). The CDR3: CASSPGLAGGLIYEQYF. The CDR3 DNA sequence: TGTGCCAGCAGCCCGGGACTAGCGGGGGGTCTCATCTACGAGCAGTACTTC.

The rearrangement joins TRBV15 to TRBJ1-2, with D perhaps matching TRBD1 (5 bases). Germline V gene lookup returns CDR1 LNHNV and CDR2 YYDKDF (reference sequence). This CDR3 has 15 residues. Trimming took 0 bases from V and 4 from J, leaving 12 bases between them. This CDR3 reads CATSRDGGRIYGYTF. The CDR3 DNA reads TGTGCCACCAGCAGAGATGGGGGACGGATCTATGGCTACACCTTC. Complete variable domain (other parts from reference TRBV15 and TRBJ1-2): DAMVIQNPRYQVTQFGKPVTLSCSQTLNHNVMYWYQQKSSQAPKLLFHYYDKDFNNEADTPDNFQSRRPNTSFCFLDIRSPGLGDTAMYLCATSRDGGRIYGYTFGSGTRLTVV.

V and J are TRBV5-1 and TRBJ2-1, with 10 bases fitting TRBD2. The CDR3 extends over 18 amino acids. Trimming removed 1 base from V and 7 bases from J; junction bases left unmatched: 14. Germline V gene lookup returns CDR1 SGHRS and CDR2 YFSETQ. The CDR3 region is CASSLPLDERGGLNEQFF. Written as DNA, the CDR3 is TGCGCCAGCAGCTTGCCTCTGGATGAGCGGGGGGGCCTGAATGAGCAGTTCTTC.

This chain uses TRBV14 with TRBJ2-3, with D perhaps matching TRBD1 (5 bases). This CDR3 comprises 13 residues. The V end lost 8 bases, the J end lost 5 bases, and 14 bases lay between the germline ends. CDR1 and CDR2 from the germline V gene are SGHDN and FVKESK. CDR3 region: CASGAGIEDTQYF. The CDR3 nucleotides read TGTGCCAGCGGGGCAGGGATAGAAGATACGCAGTATTTT.

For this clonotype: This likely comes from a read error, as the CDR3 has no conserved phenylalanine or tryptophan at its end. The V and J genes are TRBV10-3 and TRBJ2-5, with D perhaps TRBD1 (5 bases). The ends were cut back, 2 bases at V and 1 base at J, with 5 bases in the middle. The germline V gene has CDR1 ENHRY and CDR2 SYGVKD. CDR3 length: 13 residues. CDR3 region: CAISEQGQETQYV. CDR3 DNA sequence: TGTGCCATCAGTGAGCAGGGCCAAGAGACCCAGTACGTC.

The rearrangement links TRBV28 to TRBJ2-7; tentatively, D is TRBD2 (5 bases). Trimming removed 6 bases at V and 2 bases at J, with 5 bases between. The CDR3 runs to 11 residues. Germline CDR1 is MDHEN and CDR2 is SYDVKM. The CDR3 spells CASSGTYEQYF. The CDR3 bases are TGTGCCAGCAGCGGGACCTACGAGCAGTACTTC. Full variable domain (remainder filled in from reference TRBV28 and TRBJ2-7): DVKVTQSSRYLVKRTGEKVFLECVQDMDHENMFWYRQDPGLGLRLIYFSYDVKMKEKGDIPEGYSVSREKKERFSLILESASTNQTSMYLCASSGTYEQYFGPGTRLTVT.

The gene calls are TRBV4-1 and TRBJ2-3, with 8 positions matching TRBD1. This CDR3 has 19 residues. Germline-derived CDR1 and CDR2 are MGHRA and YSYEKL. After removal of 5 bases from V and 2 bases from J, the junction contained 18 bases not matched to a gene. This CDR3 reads CASSFRQGSSSLITDTQYF. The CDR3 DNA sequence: TGCGCCAGCAGCTTCCGACAGGGGTCCTCCTCCTTGATCACAGATACGCAGTATTTT.

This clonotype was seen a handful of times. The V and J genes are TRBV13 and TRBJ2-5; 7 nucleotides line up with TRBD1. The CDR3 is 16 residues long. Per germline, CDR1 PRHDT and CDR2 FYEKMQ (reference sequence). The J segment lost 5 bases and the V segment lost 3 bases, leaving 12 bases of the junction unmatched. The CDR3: CASSFRTGQLGETQYF. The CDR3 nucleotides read TGTGCCAGCAGCTTCCGGACAGGTCAACTAGGGGAGACCCAGTACTTC. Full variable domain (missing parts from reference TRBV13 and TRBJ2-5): AAGVIQSPRHLIKEKRETATLKCYPIPRHDTVYWYQQGPGQDPQFLISFYEKMQSDKGSIPDRFSAQQFSDYHSELNMSSLELGDSALYFCASSFRTGQLGETQYFGPGTRLLVL.

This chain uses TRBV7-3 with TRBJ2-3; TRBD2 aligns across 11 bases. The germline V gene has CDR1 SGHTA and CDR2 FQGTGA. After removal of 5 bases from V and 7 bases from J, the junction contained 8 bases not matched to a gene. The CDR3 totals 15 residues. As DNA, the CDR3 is TGTGCCAGCAGCACACCGGGACTAGCGGTTCATACGCAGTATTTT. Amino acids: CASSTPGLAVHTQYF.

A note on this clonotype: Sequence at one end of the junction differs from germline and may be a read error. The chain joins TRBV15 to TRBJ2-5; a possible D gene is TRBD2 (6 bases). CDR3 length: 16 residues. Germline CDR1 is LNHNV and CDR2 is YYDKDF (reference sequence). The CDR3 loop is CATSRDGRGLLVAQYF. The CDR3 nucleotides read TGTGCCACCAGCAGAGATGGTAGGGGACTCCTTGTGGCCCAGTACTTT.

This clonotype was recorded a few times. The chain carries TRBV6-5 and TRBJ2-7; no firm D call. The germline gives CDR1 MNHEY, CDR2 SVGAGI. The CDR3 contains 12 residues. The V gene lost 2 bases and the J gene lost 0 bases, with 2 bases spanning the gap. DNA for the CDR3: TGTGCCAGCAGTTACGACTCCTACGAGCAGTACTTC. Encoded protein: CASSYDSYEQYF.

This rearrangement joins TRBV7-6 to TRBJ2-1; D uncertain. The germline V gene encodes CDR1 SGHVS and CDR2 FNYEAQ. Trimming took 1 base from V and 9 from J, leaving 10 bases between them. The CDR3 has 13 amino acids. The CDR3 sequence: CASSLGFDGEQFF. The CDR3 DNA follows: TGTGCCAGCAGCTTAGGTTTCGACGGTGAGCAGTTCTTC.

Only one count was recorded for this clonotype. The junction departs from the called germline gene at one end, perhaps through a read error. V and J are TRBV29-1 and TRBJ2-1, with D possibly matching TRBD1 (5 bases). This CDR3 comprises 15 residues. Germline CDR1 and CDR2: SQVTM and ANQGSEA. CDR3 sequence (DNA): TGCAGCGTTGGAAGCTGGGGCAGGTCCTACAATGAGCAGGTCTTC. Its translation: CSVGSWGRSYNEQVF.

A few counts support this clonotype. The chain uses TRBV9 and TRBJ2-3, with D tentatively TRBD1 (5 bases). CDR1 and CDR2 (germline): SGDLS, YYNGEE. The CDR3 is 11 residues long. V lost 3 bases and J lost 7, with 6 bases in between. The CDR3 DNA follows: TGTGCCAGCAGCGAGGGGTATACGCAGTATTTT. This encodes CASSEGYTQYF.

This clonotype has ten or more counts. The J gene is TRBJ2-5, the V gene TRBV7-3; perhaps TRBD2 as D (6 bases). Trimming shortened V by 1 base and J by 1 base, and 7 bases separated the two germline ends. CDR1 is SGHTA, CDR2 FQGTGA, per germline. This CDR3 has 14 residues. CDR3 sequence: CASSLMGGQETQYF. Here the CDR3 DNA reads TGTGCCAGCAGCTTAATGGGGGGCCAAGAGACCCAGTACTTC.